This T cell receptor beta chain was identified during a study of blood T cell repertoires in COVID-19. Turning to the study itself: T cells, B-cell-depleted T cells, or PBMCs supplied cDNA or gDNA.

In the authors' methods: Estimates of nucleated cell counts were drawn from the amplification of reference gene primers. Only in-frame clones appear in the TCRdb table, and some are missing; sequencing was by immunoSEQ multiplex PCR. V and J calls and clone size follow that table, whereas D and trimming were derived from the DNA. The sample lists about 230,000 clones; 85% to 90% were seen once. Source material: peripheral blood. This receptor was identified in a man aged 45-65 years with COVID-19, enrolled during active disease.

The CDR3 sequence is CASSTGANTEAFF. The CDR3 DNA reads TGTGCCAGTAGCACAGGGGCAAACACTGAAGCTTTCTTT. J is TRBJ1-1 and V is TRBV19; 7 nucleotides align to TRBD1. This CDR3 spans 13 amino acids. Germline lookup yields CDR1 LNHDA and CDR2 SQIVND (reference sequence). V dropped 6 bases and J dropped 2; count of bases not matched to a gene: 3.